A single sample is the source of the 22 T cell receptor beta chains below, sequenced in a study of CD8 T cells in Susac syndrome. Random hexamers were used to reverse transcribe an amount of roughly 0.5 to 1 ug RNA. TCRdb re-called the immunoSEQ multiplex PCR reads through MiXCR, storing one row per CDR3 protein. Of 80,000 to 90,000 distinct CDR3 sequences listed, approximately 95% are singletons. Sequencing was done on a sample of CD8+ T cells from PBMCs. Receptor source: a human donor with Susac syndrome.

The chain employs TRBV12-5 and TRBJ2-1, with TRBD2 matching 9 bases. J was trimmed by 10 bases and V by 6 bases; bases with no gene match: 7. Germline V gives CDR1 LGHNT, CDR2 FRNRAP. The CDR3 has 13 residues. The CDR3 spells CASGSLAGTEQFF. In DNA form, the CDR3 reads TGTGCTAGTGGCTCCCTAGCGGGAACGGAGCAGTTCTTC.

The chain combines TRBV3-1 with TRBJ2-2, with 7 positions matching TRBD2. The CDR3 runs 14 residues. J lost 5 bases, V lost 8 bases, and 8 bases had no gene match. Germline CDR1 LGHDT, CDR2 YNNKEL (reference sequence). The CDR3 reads CASGAGTETGELFF. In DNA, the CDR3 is TGTGCCAGCGGAGCGGGAACGGAGACCGGGGAGCTGTTTTTT.

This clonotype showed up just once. This CDR3 is CASSVVRQGGNEQFF. DNA for the CDR3: TGTGCCAGCAGCGTAGTGAGACAGGGGGGCAATGAGCAGTTCTTC. V usage is TRBV9 and J usage is TRBJ2-1; TRBD1 matches 9 bases. The germline V gene encodes CDR1 SGDLS and CDR2 YYNGEE. V trimming: 0 bases; J trimming: 6 bases; junction bases outside the gene matches: 4. The CDR3 is 15 residues long.

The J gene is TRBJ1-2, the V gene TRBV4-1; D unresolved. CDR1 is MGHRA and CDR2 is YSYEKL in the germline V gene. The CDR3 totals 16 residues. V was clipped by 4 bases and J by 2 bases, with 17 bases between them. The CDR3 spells CASSLAGSTPNYGYTF. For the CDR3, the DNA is TGCGCCAGCAGCCTTGCCGGGAGCACCCCAAACTATGGCTACACCTTC.

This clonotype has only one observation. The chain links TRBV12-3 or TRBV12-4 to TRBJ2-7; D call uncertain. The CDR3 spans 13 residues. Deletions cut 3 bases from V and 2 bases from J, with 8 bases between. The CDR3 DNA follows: TGTGCCAGCAGTTTTGCCCAGACCTACGAGCAGTACTTC. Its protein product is CASSFAQTYEQYF.

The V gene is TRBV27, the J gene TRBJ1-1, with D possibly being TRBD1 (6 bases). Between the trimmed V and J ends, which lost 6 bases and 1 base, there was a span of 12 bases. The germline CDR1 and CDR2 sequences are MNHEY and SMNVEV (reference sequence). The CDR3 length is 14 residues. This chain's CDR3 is CASSPGQPNTEAFF. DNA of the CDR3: TGTGCCAGCAGCCCGGGACAACCGAACACTGAAGCTTTCTTT.

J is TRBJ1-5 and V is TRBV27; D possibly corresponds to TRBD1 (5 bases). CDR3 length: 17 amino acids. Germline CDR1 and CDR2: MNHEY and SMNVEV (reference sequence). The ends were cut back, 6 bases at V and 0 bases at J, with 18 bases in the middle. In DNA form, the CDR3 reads TGTGCCAGCAGAACAGGCGGACGGTGGGCTAGCAATCAGCCCCAGCATTTT. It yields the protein CASRTGGRWASNQPQHF.

The CDR3, as DNA: TGTGCCAGCAGCTTAATCTTGGGATCCTACGAGCAGTACTTC. It specifies CASSLILGSYEQYF. The gene calls are TRBV7-9 and TRBJ2-7, with unresolved D. The V end was cut by 2 bases, the J end by 1 base, with 9 bases between. This CDR3 has 14 amino acids. Germline V CDR1 and CDR2: SEHNR, FQNEAQ (reference sequence).

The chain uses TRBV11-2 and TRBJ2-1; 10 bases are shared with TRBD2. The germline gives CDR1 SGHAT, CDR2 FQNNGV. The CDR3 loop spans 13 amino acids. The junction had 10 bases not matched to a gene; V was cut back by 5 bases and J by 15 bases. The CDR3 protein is CASSLYEREGRFF. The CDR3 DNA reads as TGTGCCAGCAGCCTATATGAGCGGGAGGGCCGGTTCTTC.

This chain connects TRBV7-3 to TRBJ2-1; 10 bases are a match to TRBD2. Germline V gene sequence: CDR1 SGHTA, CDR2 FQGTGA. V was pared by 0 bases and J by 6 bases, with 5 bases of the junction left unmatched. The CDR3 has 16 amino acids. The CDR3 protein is CASSLTSASGGNEQFF. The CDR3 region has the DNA TGTGCCAGCAGCTTAACGTCGGCTAGCGGGGGCAATGAGCAGTTCTTC.

CDR3 amino acids: CASSLGMTGESYTF. CDR3 nucleotides: TGCGCCAGCAGCTTGGGGATGACAGGGGAGAGCTACACCTTC. V gene TRBV5-1 combines with J gene TRBJ1-2, with 8 nucleotides matching TRBD1. V lost 0 bases and J lost 9; bases outside the gene matches: 7. This CDR3 region has 14 residues. Germline loops: CDR1 SGHRS, CDR2 YFSETQ. The whole variable domain, remainder taken from reference TRBV5-1 and TRBJ1-2, is KAGVTQTPRYLIKTRGQQVTLSCSPISGHRSVSWYQQTPGQGLQFLFEYFSETQRNKGNFPGRFSGRQFSNSRSEMNVSTLELGDSALYLCASSLGMTGESYTFGSGTRLTVV.

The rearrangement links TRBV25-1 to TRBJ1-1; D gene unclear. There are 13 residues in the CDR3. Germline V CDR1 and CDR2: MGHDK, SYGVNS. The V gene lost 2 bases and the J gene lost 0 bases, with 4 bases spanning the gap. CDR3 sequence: CASSEVMNTEAFF. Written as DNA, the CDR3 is TGTGCCAGCAGTGAAGTGATGAACACTGAAGCTTTCTTT.

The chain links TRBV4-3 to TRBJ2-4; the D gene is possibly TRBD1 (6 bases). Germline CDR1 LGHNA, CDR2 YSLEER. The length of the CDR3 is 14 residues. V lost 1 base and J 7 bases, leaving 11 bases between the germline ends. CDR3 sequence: CASSQGGPGNIQYF. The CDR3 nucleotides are TGCGCCAGCAGCCAAGGGGGGCCGGGTAACATTCAGTACTTC.

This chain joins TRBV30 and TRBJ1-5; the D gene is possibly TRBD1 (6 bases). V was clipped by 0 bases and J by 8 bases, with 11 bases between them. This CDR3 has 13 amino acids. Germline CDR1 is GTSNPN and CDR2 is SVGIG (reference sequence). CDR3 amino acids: CAWSVGGFEPQHF. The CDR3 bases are TGTGCCTGGAGTGTAGGGGGGTTTGAGCCCCAGCATTTT.

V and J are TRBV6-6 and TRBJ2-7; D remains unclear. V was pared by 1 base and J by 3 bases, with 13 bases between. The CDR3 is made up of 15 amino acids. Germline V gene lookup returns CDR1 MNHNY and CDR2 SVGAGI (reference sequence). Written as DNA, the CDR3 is TGTGCCAGCAGTTACTTGGACCCCTTAAACTACGAGCAGTACTTC. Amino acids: CASSYLDPLNYEQYF.

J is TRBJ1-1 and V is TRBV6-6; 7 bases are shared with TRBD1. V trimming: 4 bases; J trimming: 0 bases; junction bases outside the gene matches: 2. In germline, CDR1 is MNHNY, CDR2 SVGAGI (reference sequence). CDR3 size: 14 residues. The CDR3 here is CASSSGTVNTEAFF. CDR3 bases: TGTGCCAGCAGTTCCGGGACAGTGAACACTGAAGCTTTCTTT.

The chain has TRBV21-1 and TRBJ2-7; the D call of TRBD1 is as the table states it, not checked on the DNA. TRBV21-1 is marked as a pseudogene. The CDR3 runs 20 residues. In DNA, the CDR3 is TGTGCCAGCAGCACTCCGTTAGCCGGGACAGGAAATGCCTGCTCCTACGAGCAGTACTTC. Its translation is CASSTPLAGTGNACSYEQYF.

For the CDR3, the DNA is TGTGCCACCAGCCGGACAGCTTTCTCCTACGAGCAGTACTTC. Its protein product is CATSRTAFSYEQYF. The chain combines TRBV15 with TRBJ2-7; a possible D gene is TRBD1 (6 bases). V was cut by 5 bases and J by 0 bases, with 11 bases left in between. The CDR3 contains 14 residues. CDR1 is LNHNV and CDR2 is YYDKDF in the germline V gene (reference sequence).

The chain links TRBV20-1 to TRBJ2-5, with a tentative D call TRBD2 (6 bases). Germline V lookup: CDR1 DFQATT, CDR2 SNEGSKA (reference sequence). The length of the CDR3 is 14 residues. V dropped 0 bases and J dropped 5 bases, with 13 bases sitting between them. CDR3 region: CSARDGSGLETQYF. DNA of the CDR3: TGCAGTGCTAGAGATGGAAGCGGGTTGGAGACCCAGTACTTC.

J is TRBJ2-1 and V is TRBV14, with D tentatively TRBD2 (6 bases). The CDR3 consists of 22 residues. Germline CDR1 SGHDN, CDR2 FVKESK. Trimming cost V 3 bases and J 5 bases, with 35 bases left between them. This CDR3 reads CASSQSFELAALAGFYDNEQFF. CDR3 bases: TGTGCCAGCAGCCAGTCTTTTGAACTAGCTGCTTTGGCTGGGTTTTATGACAATGAGCAGTTCTTC.

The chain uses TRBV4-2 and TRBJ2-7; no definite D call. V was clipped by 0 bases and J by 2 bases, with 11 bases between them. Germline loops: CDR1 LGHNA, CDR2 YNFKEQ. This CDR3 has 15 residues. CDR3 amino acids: CASSQDPSSPYEQYF. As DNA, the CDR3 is TGTGCCAGCAGCCAAGACCCTTCAAGTCCCTACGAGCAGTACTTC.

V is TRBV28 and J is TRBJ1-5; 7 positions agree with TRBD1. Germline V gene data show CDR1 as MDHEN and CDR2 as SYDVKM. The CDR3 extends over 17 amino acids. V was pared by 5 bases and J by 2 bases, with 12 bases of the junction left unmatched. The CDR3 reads CASSDETDRLRNQPQHF. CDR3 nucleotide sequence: TGTGCCAGCAGTGACGAAACGGACAGGCTTCGCAATCAGCCCCAGCATTTT.